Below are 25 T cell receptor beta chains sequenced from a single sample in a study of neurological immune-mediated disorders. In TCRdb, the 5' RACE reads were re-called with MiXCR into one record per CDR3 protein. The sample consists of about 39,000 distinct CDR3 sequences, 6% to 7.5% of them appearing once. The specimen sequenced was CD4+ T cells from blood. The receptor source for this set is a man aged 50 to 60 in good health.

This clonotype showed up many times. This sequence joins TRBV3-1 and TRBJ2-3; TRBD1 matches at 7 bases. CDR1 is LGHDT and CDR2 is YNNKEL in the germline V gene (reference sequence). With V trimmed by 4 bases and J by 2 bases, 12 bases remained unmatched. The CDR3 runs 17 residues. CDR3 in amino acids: CASSLYRSGQNTDTQYF. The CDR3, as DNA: TGTGCCAGCAGCCTCTACCGGTCGGGACAGAACACAGATACGCAGTATTTT.

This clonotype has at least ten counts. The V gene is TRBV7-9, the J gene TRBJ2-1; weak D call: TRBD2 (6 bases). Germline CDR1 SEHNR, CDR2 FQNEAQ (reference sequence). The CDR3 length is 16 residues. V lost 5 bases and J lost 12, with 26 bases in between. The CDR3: CASSPPLRDSVLGQFF. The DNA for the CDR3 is TGTGCCAGCAGCCCCCCCCTCCGGGACTCCGTTCTCGGGCAGTTCTTC.

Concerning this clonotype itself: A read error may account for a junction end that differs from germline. CDR3 residues: CTWRESSYEQYF. The CDR3 DNA reads TGTACCTGGAGGGAAAGTTCCTACGAGCAGTACTTC. The rearrangement links TRBV30 to TRBJ2-7, with D possibly being TRBD2 (6 bases). The CDR3 is made up of 12 amino acids. CDR1 and CDR2 from the germline V gene are GTSNPN and SVGIG (reference sequence).

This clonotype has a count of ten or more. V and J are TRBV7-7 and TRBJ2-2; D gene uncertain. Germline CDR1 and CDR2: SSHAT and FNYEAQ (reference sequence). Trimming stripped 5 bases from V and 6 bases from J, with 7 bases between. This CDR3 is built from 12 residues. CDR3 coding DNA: TGTGCCAGCAGCCAGGAATCCGGGGAGCTGTTTTTT. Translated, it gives CASSQESGELFF.

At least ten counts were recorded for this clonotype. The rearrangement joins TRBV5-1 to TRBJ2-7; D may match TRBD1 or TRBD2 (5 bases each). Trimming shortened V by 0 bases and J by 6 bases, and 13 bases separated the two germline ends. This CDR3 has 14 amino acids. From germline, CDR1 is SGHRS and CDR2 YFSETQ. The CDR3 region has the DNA TGCGCCAGCAGCTTGGGGCAGGGAGTAGGCGAGCAGTACTTC. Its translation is CASSLGQGVGEQYF. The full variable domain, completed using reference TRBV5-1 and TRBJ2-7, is KAGVTQTPRYLIKTRGQQVTLSCSPISGHRSVSWYQQTPGQGLQFLFEYFSETQRNKGNFPGRFSGRQFSNSRSEMNVSTLELGDSALYLCASSLGQGVGEQYFGPGTRLTVT.

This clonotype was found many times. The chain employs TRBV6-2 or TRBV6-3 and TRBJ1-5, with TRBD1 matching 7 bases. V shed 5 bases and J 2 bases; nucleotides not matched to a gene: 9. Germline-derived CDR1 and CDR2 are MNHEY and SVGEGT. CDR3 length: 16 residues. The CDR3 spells CASSPQGEGGNQPQHF. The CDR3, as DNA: TGTGCCAGCAGTCCCCAGGGGGAGGGGGGCAATCAGCCCCAGCATTTT.

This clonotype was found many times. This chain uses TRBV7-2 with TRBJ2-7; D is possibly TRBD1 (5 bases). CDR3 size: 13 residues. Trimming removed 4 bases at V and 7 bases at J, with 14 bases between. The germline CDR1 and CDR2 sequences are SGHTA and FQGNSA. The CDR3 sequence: CASSSTGIWEQYF. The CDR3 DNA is TGTGCCAGCAGCTCCACAGGCATCTGGGAGCAGTACTTC.

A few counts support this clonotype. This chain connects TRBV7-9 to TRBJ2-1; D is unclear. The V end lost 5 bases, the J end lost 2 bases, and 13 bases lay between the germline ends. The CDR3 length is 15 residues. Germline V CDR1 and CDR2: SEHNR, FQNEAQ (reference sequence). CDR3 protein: CASSPPASPYNEQFF. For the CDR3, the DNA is TGTGCCAGCAGCCCCCCGGCTTCCCCCTACAATGAGCAGTTCTTC.

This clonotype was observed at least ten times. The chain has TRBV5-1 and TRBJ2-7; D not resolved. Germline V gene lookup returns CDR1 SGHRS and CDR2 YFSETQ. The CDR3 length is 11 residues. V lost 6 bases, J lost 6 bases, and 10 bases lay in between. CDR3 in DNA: TGCGCCAGCAAAATTGGCTCCGAGCAGTACTTC. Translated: CASKIGSEQYF.

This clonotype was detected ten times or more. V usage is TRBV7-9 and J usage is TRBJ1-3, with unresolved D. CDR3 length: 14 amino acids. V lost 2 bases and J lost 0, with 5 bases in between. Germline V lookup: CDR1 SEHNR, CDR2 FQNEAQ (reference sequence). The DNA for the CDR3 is TGTGCCAGCAGCTTATTGGTCTCTGGAAACACCATATATTTT. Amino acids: CASSLLVSGNTIYF.

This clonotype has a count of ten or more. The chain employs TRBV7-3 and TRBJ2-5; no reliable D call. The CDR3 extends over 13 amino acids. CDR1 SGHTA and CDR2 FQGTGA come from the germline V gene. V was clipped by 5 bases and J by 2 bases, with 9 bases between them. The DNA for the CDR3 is TGTGCCAGCAGCGCCGGGTTACAAGAGACCCAGTACTTC. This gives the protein CASSAGLQETQYF.

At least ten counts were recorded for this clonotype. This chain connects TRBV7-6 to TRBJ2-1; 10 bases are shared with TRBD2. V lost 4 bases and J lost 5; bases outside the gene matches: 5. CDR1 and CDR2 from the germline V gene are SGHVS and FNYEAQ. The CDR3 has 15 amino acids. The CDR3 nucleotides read TGTGCCAGCAGCTCAGCGGGAGGGTCCAACAATGAGCAGTTCTTC. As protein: CASSSAGGSNNEQFF.

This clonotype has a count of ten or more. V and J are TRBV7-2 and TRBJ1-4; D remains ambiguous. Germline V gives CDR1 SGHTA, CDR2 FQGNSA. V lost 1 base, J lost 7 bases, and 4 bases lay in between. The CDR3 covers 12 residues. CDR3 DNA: TGTGCCAGCAGCTTAGAGGTTGAAAAACTGTTTTTT. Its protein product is CASSLEVEKLFF. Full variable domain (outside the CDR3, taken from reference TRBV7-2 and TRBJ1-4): GAGVSQSPSNKVTEKGKDVELRCDPISGHTALYWYRQSLGQGLEFLIYFQGNSAPDKSGLPSDRFSAERTGGSVSTLTIQRTQQEDSAVYLCASSLEVEKLFFGSGTQLSVL.

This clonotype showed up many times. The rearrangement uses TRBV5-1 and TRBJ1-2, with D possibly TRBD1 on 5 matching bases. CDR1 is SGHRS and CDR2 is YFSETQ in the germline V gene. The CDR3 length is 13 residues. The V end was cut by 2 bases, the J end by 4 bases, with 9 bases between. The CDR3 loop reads CASSFGTFYGYTF. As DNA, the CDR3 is TGCGCCAGCAGCTTCGGGACTTTCTATGGCTACACCTTC. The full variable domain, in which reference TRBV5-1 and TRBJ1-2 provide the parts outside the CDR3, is KAGVTQTPRYLIKTRGQQVTLSCSPISGHRSVSWYQQTPGQGLQFLFEYFSETQRNKGNFPGRFSGRQFSNSRSEMNVSTLELGDSALYLCASSFGTFYGYTFGSGTRLTVV.

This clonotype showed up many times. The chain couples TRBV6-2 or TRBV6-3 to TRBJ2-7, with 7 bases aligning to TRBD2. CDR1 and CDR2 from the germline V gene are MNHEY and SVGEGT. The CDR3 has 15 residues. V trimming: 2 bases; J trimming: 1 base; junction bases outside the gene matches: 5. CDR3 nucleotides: TGTGCCAGCAGTTACCGCTCGCGGGAGTCCTACGAGCAGTACTTC. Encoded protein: CASSYRSRESYEQYF.

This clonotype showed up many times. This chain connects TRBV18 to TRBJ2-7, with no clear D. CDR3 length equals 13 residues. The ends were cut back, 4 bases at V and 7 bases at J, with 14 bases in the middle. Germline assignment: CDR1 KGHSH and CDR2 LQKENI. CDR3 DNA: TGTGCCAGCTCACAACGGGCCTCCCTAGAGCAGTACTTC. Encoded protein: CASSQRASLEQYF.

The CDR3 loop reads CASSLDYGDTQYF. The CDR3 DNA follows: TGTGCCAGTAGTTTGGACTACGGAGATACGCAGTATTTT. The chain carries TRBV19 and TRBJ2-3, with D perhaps TRBD2 (6 bases). Germline assignment: CDR1 LNHDA and CDR2 SQIVND (reference sequence). The CDR3 length is 13 residues. V was cut by 5 bases and J by 5 bases, with 11 bases left in between.

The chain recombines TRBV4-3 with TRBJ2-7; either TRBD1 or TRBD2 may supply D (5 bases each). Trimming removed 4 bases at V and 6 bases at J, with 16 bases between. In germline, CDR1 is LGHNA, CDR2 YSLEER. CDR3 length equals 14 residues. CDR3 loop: CASSPGQMTGEQYF. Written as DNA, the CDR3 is TGCGCCAGCAGCCCGGGGCAGATGACGGGCGAGCAGTACTTC.

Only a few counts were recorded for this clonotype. This chain's CDR3 is CSARSGLLAYEQYF. The CDR3 nucleotides read TGCAGTGCTAGATCAGGGCTGCTAGCCTACGAGCAGTACTTC. The chain combines TRBV20-1 with TRBJ2-7; the D gene is possibly TRBD1 (5 bases). The length of the CDR3 is 14 residues. Germline lookup yields CDR1 DFQATT and CDR2 SNEGSKA (reference sequence). V dropped 2 bases and J dropped 2 bases, with 13 bases sitting between them.

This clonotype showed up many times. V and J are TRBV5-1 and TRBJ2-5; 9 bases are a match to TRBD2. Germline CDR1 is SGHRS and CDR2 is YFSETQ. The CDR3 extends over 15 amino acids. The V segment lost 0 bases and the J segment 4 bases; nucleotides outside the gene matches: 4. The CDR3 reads CASSLEAAGGETQYF. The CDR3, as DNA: TGCGCCAGCAGCTTGGAAGCAGCGGGAGGAGAGACCCAGTACTTC.

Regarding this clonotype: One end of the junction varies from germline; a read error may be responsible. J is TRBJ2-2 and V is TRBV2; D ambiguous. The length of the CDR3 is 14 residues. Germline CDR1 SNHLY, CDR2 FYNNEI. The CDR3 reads CASILQPNTEELFF. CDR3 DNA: TGTGCCAGCATCCTCCAGCCAAACACCGAGGAGCTGTTTTTT.

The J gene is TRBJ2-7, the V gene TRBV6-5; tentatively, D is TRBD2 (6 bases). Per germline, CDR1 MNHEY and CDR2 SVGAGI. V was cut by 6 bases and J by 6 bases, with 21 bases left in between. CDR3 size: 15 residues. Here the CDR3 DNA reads TGTGCCAGCAGCCCTATTGACCCCGGGGAGGTCGAGCAGTACTTC. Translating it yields CASSPIDPGEVEQYF.

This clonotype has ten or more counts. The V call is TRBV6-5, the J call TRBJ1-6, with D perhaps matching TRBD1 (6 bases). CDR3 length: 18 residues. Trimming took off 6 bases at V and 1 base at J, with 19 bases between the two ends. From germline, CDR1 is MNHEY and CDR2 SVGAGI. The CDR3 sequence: CASSSGQTSGSYNSPLHF. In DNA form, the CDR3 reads TGTGCCAGCAGCTCCGGACAGACTTCGGGTTCCTATAATTCACCCCTCCACTTT.

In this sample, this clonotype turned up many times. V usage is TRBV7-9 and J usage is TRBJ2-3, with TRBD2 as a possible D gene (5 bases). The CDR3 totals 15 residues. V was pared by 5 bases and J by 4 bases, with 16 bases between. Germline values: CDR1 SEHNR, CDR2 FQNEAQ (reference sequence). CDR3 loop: CASSPRGSESDTQYF. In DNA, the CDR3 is TGTGCCAGCAGCCCTAGAGGGAGTGAGTCAGATACGCAGTATTTT.

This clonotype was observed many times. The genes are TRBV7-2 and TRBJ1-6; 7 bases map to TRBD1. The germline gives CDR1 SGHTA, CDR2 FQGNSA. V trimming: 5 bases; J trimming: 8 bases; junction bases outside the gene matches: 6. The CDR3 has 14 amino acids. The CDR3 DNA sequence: TGTGCCAGCAGCCAACAGGGGTTGCATTCACCCCTCCACTTT. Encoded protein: CASSQQGLHSPLHF.